Below, 27 T cell receptor beta chains from the same sample are listed, as sequenced in a study of T-cell memory formation after mild COVID-19. TCRdb redid the calling of the 5' RACE reads with MiXCR, one entry per CDR3 protein. This sample has about 62,000 distinct CDR3 sequences, with about 9.4% found just once. The source material was PBMCs or a T cell subset sorted from them (not recorded which). These receptors all come from a man between 18 and 29 years old who had mild COVID-19 (a few samples of this study predate the infection). Cell type and time point are not known.

This clonotype was seen only a few times. This chain connects TRBV7-2 to TRBJ1-4; D remains ambiguous. V was cut by 5 bases and J by 0 bases, with 10 bases left in between. The CDR3 sequence is 15 residues long. Looked up from germline, CDR1 is SGHTA and CDR2 is FQGNSA. CDR3 loop: CASSPNGATNEKLFF. DNA of the CDR3: TGTGCCAGCAGCCCAAACGGTGCAACTAATGAAAAACTGTTTTTT.

The table lists this clonotype with many counts. The gene calls are TRBV20-1 and TRBJ2-1; D gene unclear. The CDR3 is 12 amino acids. In germline, CDR1 is DFQATT, CDR2 SNEGSKA (reference sequence). V shed 6 bases and J shed 8 bases, with 14 bases lying between them. This CDR3 reads CSAPMRRDEQFF. For the CDR3, the DNA is TGCAGTGCCCCGATGCGGCGAGATGAGCAGTTCTTC.

This clonotype showed up just a few times. The rearrangement links TRBV7-3 to TRBJ1-2, with 7 positions matching TRBD1. The V segment lost 5 bases and the J segment 2 bases; nucleotides outside the gene matches: 5. This CDR3 has 14 amino acids. The germline V gene has CDR1 SGHTA and CDR2 FQGTGA. This CDR3 is CASSPGQQNYGYTF. The CDR3 nucleotides read TGTGCCAGCAGCCCGGGACAGCAAAACTATGGCTACACCTTC.

This clonotype has a single count. The chain recombines TRBV19 with TRBJ1-1; no definite D call. There are 15 residues in the CDR3. V was pared by 6 bases and J by 8 bases, with 22 bases between. Germline V gene data show CDR1 as LNHDA and CDR2 as SQIVND (reference sequence). CDR3 in amino acids: CASRGGGTQPVEAFF. The CDR3 nucleotides read TGTGCCAGTAGAGGCGGTGGAACACAACCAGTGGAAGCTTTCTTT. The full variable domain, completed using reference TRBV19 and TRBJ1-1, is DGGITQSPKYLFRKEGQNVTLSCEQNLNHDAMYWYRQDPGQGLRLIYYSQIVNDFQKGDIAEGYSVSREKKESFPLTVTSAQKNPTAFYLCASRGGGTQPVEAFFGQGTRLTVV.

The rearrangement links TRBV29-1 to TRBJ2-5; 11 bases agree with TRBD2. The CDR3 has 14 amino acids. With V trimmed by 7 bases and J by 3 bases, 7 bases remained unmatched. Germline V gene data show CDR1 as SQVTM and CDR2 as ANQGSEA. CDR3 coding DNA: TGCAGCGCATGGGGGACTAGCGGAAAAGAGACCCAGTACTTC. Its translation: CSAWGTSGKETQYF.

This clonotype was found many times. This chain joins TRBV6-5 and TRBJ2-5, with 9 bases that match TRBD1. CDR1 MNHEY and CDR2 SVGAGI come from the germline V gene. This CDR3 has 15 residues. The J segment lost 3 bases and the V segment lost 2 bases, leaving 4 bases of the junction unmatched. CDR3 residues: CASSYTGQGKETQYF. CDR3 DNA sequence: TGTGCCAGCAGTTACACGGGACAGGGTAAAGAGACCCAGTACTTC.

V and J are TRBV7-2 and TRBJ2-3; D gene unclear. This CDR3 contains 12 residues. Germline V gives CDR1 SGHTA, CDR2 FQGNSA. V lost 5 bases and J lost 6, with 9 bases in between. CDR3 in DNA: TGTGCCAGCAGCCACGGTGGGGATACGCAGTATTTT. Amino acids: CASSHGGDTQYF.

This clonotype was picked up a small number of times. The chain links TRBV11-2 to TRBJ1-5; 8 bases line up with TRBD1. Trimming cost V 5 bases and J 7 bases; bases outside gene matches: 4. The V gene's germline CDR1 is SGHAT and CDR2 FQNNGV. This CDR3 is 13 amino acids long. In nucleotides, the CDR3 is TGTGCCAGCAGCCTCTACAGGGGGCAGCCCCAGCATTTT. Its protein is CASSLYRGQPQHF. Full variable domain (remainder filled in from reference TRBV11-2 and TRBJ1-5): EAGVAQSPRYKIIEKRQSVAFWCNPISGHATLYWYQQILGQGPKLLIQFQNNGVVDDSQLPKDRFSAERLKGVDSTLKIQPAKLEDSAVYLCASSLYRGQPQHFGDGTRLSIL.

A few counts support this clonotype. This rearrangement joins TRBV12-3 or TRBV12-4 to TRBJ1-1; D is ambiguous. V shed 9 bases and J shed 4 bases, with 15 bases lying between them. This CDR3 contains 13 residues. CDR3 sequence (DNA): TGTGCCAGTAACTCGGAGGCCAGCACTGAAGCTTTCTTT. This encodes CASNSEASTEAFF.

The rearrangement uses TRBV6-5 and TRBJ1-2, with a tentative D call TRBD1 (6 bases). Germline-derived CDR1 and CDR2 are MNHEY and SVGAGI. Trimming took off 8 bases at V and 4 bases at J, with 11 bases between the two ends. CDR3 length: 12 amino acids. CDR3 loop: CASGGTFYGYTF. For the CDR3, the DNA is TGTGCCAGCGGTGGGACATTCTATGGCTACACCTTC.

The genes are TRBV24-1 and TRBJ2-2, with TRBD1 identical over 8 bases. Losses at the gene ends were 6 bases for V and 7 bases for J; bases not matched to a gene: 12. The CDR3 extends over 16 amino acids. Germline V CDR1 and CDR2: KGHDR, SFDVKD. The CDR3 loop reads CATSPEQGARGGELFF. The CDR3 region has the DNA TGTGCCACCAGTCCGGAGCAGGGGGCGCGGGGCGGGGAGCTGTTTTTT.

The V call is TRBV7-3, the J call TRBJ2-2; 11 bases agree with TRBD2. Trimming cost V 4 bases and J 7 bases; bases outside gene matches: 2. The CDR3 contains 14 residues. Germline assignment: CDR1 SGHTA and CDR2 FQGTGA. The CDR3 coding sequence is TGTGCCAGCAGCTCGGGGACTAGCGGCGGGGAGCTGTTTTTT. It yields the protein CASSSGTSGGELFF.

This clonotype turned up a few times. This chain uses TRBV5-1 with TRBJ2-5; 9 nucleotides agree with TRBD1. V gave up 4 bases and J gave up 5 bases; unmatched junction bases: 6. Looked up from germline, CDR1 is SGHRS and CDR2 is YFSETQ. This CDR3 comprises 14 residues. The CDR3 nucleotides are TGCGCCAGCAGCCAACAGGGGGCTAGGGAGACCCAGTACTTC. Its translation: CASSQQGARETQYF.

This clonotype has a count of ten or more. The rearrangement joins TRBV5-5 to TRBJ2-2, with 8 bases fitting TRBD1. Germline CDR1 SGHKS, CDR2 YYEKEE (reference sequence). The V gene end was trimmed by 6 bases and the J gene end by 5 bases; junction bases not matched to a gene: 6. The CDR3 is made up of 14 amino acids. In DNA form, the CDR3 reads TGTGCCAGCATCCCCGGACAGGGTACCGGGGAGCTGTTTTTT. Translating it yields CASIPGQGTGELFF.

This rearrangement joins TRBV20-1 to TRBJ2-3; 10 bases are a match to TRBD2. This CDR3 is 16 amino acids long. The germline gives CDR1 DFQATT, CDR2 SNEGSKA (reference sequence). J was trimmed by 1 base and V by 6 bases; bases with no gene match: 10. CDR3 coding DNA: TGCAGTGCGCCATTAGCGGGGGGCCTTCGCACAGATACGCAGTATTTT. It codes for CSAPLAGGLRTDTQYF.

V is TRBV4-2 and J is TRBJ2-1; 9 positions match TRBD2. CDR1 is LGHNA, CDR2 YNFKEQ, per germline. CDR3 length: 16 amino acids. Trimming at V came to 4 bases and at J to 7 bases, leaving 11 bases not matched to a gene. CDR3 bases: TGTGCCAGCAGCCCTTGGGAGACTAGCGGTGAGAATGAGCAGTTCTTC. It translates to CASSPWETSGENEQFF.

This clonotype was picked up a small number of times. The junction differs from germline at one of its ends, possibly a read error. This chain joins TRBV7-7 and TRBJ2-1; 9 bases match TRBD2. Germline V gene sequence: CDR1 SSHAT, CDR2 FNYEAQ (reference sequence). The CDR3 runs to 16 residues. The CDR3, as DNA: TGTGCTAGCAGCGACCTTGCGGCGGGGGGGAGCAATGAGCAGTTCTTC. It translates to CASSDLAAGGSNEQFF.

This clonotype has just a few counts. The chain combines TRBV21-1 with TRBJ2-3; the D call TRBD2 from the table was never checked on the DNA. TRBV21-1 is noted as a pseudogene. This CDR3 is built from 16 residues. In nucleotides, the CDR3 is TGTGCCAGCAGCCCACATAGCGGGGGGGCCACAGATACGCAGTATTTT. It specifies CASSPHSGGATDTQYF.

The chain recombines TRBV12-3 or TRBV12-4 with TRBJ1-5; no reliable D call. The CDR3 is made up of 14 amino acids. Trimming cost V 6 bases and J 6 bases, with 15 bases left between them. In DNA, the CDR3 is TGTGCCAGCAGCCCCTTAACGCGGGCTCAGCCCCAGCATTTT. Translation: CASSPLTRAQPQHF.

This chain connects TRBV9 to TRBJ2-5, with D possibly TRBD1 on 6 matching bases. The CDR3 length is 14 residues. V was clipped by 4 bases and J by 0 bases, with 10 bases between them. From germline, CDR1 is SGDLS and CDR2 YYNGEE. The CDR3 nucleotides are TGTGCCAGCAGCCCACAGGGTTACCAAGAGACCCAGTACTTC. It is translated as CASSPQGYQETQYF.

The CDR3 region is CATSRVGNYEQYV. Written as DNA, the CDR3 is TGTGCCACCAGCAGAGTGGGCAACTACGAGCAGTACGTC. The chain recombines TRBV15 with TRBJ2-7, with D unresolved. V was cut by 1 base and J by 3 bases, with 7 bases left in between. This CDR3 region has 13 residues. Looked up from germline, CDR1 is LNHNV and CDR2 is YYDKDF (reference sequence).

This clonotype was counted at least ten times. The chain joins TRBV29-1 to TRBJ1-1; D uncertain. The ends were cut back, 3 bases at V and 1 base at J, with 6 bases in the middle. CDR1 and CDR2 from the germline V gene are SQVTM and ANQGSEA. The CDR3 length is 12 residues. CDR3 region: CSVDVRNTEAFF. CDR3 nucleotide sequence: TGCAGCGTTGACGTGAGGAACACTGAAGCTTTCTTT. Complete variable domain (other parts from reference TRBV29-1 and TRBJ1-1): SAVISQKPSRDICQRGTSLTIQCQVDSQVTMMFWYRQQPGQSLTLIATANQGSEATYESGFVIDKFPISRPNLTFSTLTVSNMSPEDSSIYLCSVDVRNTEAFFGQGTRLTVV.

The sample holds a few counts of this clonotype. The V gene is TRBV5-1, the J gene TRBJ2-2; 10 nucleotides line up with TRBD1. V lost 0 bases and J lost 0; bases outside the gene matches: 2. This CDR3 has 17 residues. Germline CDR1 reads SGHRS; CDR2 reads YFSETQ. The CDR3 DNA reads TGCGCCAGCAGCTTGGGACAGGGGGCGACGAACACCGGGGAGCTGTTTTTT. Its protein is CASSLGQGATNTGELFF.

This clonotype was detected ten times or more. V usage is TRBV5-1 and J usage is TRBJ2-6; the D is unclear. This CDR3 comprises 15 residues. The germline CDR1 and CDR2 sequences are SGHRS and YFSETQ. V lost 2 bases, J lost 0 bases, and 6 bases lay in between. The chain's CDR3 is CASSFDPSGANVLTF. The CDR3 region has the DNA TGCGCCAGCAGCTTCGACCCCTCTGGGGCCAACGTCCTGACTTTC. Filled out from reference TRBV5-1 and TRBJ2-6, the complete variable domain reads KAGVTQTPRYLIKTRGQQVTLSCSPISGHRSVSWYQQTPGQGLQFLFEYFSETQRNKGNFPGRFSGRQFSNSRSEMNVSTLELGDSALYLCASSFDPSGANVLTFGAGSRLTVL.

This clonotype was detected many times. The CDR3 spells CSVGVMQNEQFF. In DNA form, the CDR3 reads TGCAGCGTTGGAGTGATGCAGAATGAGCAGTTCTTC. V usage is TRBV29-1 and J usage is TRBJ2-1; D is unclear. V lost 4 bases to trimming and J lost 7 bases, with 11 bases between them. The CDR3 runs to 12 residues. Germline V gene sequence: CDR1 SQVTM, CDR2 ANQGSEA.

V is TRBV4-3 and J is TRBJ2-2; 8 nucleotides agree with TRBD2. V trimming: 7 bases; J trimming: 0 bases; junction bases outside the gene matches: 10. CDR1 LGHNA and CDR2 YSLEER come from the germline V gene. The CDR3 contains 17 residues. The CDR3: CASTTLAGTSNTGELFF. The CDR3 coding sequence is TGCGCCAGCACCACCTTAGCGGGGACTTCGAACACCGGGGAGCTGTTTTTT.

This chain uses TRBV7-9 with TRBJ1-5; the D gene is possibly TRBD1 (5 bases). The CDR3 is 13 residues long. Between the trimmed V and J ends, which lost 5 bases and 7 bases, there was a span of 12 bases. The germline V gene encodes CDR1 SEHNR and CDR2 FQNEAQ (reference sequence). DNA for the CDR3: TGTGCCAGCAGCCAAACAGGTCGGCAGCCCCAGCATTTT. Amino acids: CASSQTGRQPQHF.